These 26 T cell receptor beta chains came from one sample sequenced in a study of blood T cell repertoires in COVID-19. Here immunoSEQ multiplex PCR was the method, and the copy in TCRdb shows in-frame clones only, minus some. The profile covers 60,000 to 80,000 clones, with more than 85% appearing a single time and 0.5% to 0.7% taken by the ten largest. Input material: peripheral blood. The receptors shown here come from a man in his fifties or sixties with acute or convalescent COVID-19.

The V call is TRBV7-8, the J call TRBJ2-1, with D perhaps matching TRBD1 (7 bases). Germline-derived CDR1 and CDR2 are SGHVS and FQNEAQ. The CDR3 loop spans 14 amino acids. V lost 6 bases and J 9 bases, leaving 18 bases between the germline ends. In DNA form, the CDR3 reads TGTGCCAGCAGACGCAGGGGGGAAAGGACTGAGCAGTTCTTC. Translating gives CASRRRGERTEQFF.

The CDR3 protein is CSVGGTPYEQYF. The CDR3 DNA sequence: TGCAGCGTTGGCGGGACCCCCTACGAGCAGTACTTC. This chain uses TRBV29-1 with TRBJ2-7; TRBD2 might be the D (6 bases). Germline-derived CDR1 and CDR2 are SQVTM and ANQGSEA. The CDR3 runs 12 residues. Trimming cost V 4 bases and J 2 bases, with 9 bases left between them.

The chain carries TRBV19 and TRBJ2-1; D may be TRBD2 (5 bases). In germline, CDR1 is LNHDA, CDR2 SQIVND (reference sequence). The CDR3 length is 15 residues. The V end was cut by 6 bases, the J end by 7 bases, with 19 bases between. The CDR3 here is CASSMGPRRLNEQFF. CDR3 in DNA: TGTGCCAGTAGCATGGGCCCTCGGAGGCTAAATGAGCAGTTCTTC.

CDR3 region: CATSDTLRGNYNEQFF. CDR3 bases: TGTGCCACCAGTGACACCCTCAGGGGGAACTACAATGAGCAGTTCTTC. The chain is built from TRBV24-1 and TRBJ2-1; 7 nucleotides line up with TRBD1. With 4 bases clipped from V and 3 bases from J, the junction kept 8 bases outside the gene matches. This CDR3 has 16 residues. The germline gives CDR1 KGHDR, CDR2 SFDVKD.

The V call is TRBV9, the J call TRBJ2-7; D is unclear. The CDR3 is 13 residues long. V gave up 0 bases and J gave up 6 bases, with 10 bases separating them. Germline CDR1 and CDR2: SGDLS and YYNGEE. CDR3 loop: CASSVAVVSEQYF. For the CDR3, the DNA is TGTGCCAGCAGCGTAGCGGTAGTCTCCGAGCAGTACTTC.

The rearrangement joins TRBV11-3 to TRBJ2-2; 7 bases match TRBD1. The germline V gene encodes CDR1 SGHNT and CDR2 YENEEA. V gave up 1 base and J gave up 6 bases; unmatched junction bases: 8. The CDR3 loop spans 16 amino acids. The CDR3 nucleotides are TGTGCCAGCAGCTTAGGGTCAGGGGGTTTCGCCGGGGAGCTGTTTTTT. Protein sequence: CASSLGSGGFAGELFF.

On this clone: The identical CDR3 is also encoded by other nucleotide sequences in the sample. The rearrangement links TRBV5-1 to TRBJ1-1; 8 nucleotides line up with TRBD1. CDR1 is SGHRS, CDR2 YFSETQ, per germline. CDR3 length: 13 amino acids. The V and J ends lost 2 bases and 4 bases, in that order; junction bases with no gene match: 1. The CDR3 loop reads CASSLTGGTEAFF. CDR3 in DNA: TGCGCCAGCAGCTTAACAGGGGGCACTGAAGCTTTCTTT.

This chain links TRBV5-1 with TRBJ1-2; TRBD1 aligns across 8 bases. Losses at the gene ends were 4 bases for V and 4 bases for J; bases not matched to a gene: 6. The CDR3 loop spans 14 amino acids. Germline assignment: CDR1 SGHRS and CDR2 YFSETQ. The CDR3 sequence is CASSPQDRVYGYTF. Here the CDR3 DNA reads TGCGCCAGCAGCCCACAGGACAGGGTCTATGGCTACACCTTC. Combining the CDR3 with reference TRBV5-1 and TRBJ1-2 gives the whole variable domain KAGVTQTPRYLIKTRGQQVTLSCSPISGHRSVSWYQQTPGQGLQFLFEYFSETQRNKGNFPGRFSGRQFSNSRSEMNVSTLELGDSALYLCASSPQDRVYGYTFGSGTRLTVV.

The chain couples TRBV5-1 to TRBJ1-1; D gene ambiguous. This CDR3 is 14 amino acids long. Trimming cost V 2 bases and J 1 base, with 9 bases left between them. Germline V gene lookup returns CDR1 SGHRS and CDR2 YFSETQ. CDR3 sequence reads: CASSFDNANTEAFF. The CDR3 nucleotides read TGCGCCAGCAGCTTCGACAACGCGAACACTGAAGCTTTCTTT.

This chain connects TRBV24-1 to TRBJ2-1; the match to TRBD2 covers 10 bases. This CDR3 comprises 13 residues. The V gene's germline CDR1 is KGHDR and CDR2 SFDVKD. Germline trimming cut 11 bases from V and 5 bases from J; bases unmatched to any gene: 5. The CDR3 bases are TGTGCCATAGCTAGCGGGAGCCACAATGAGCAGTTCTTC. Translating it yields CAIASGSHNEQFF.

The chain links TRBV6-2 or TRBV6-3 to TRBJ1-5; TRBD1 aligns across 7 bases. The V and J ends lost 6 bases and 3 bases, in that order; junction bases with no gene match: 8. Germline CDR1 and CDR2: MNHEY and SVGEGT. The CDR3 length is 15 residues. CDR3 loop: CASSTKTGNNQPQHF. In DNA form, the CDR3 reads TGTGCCAGCAGCACTAAGACAGGGAACAATCAGCCCCAGCATTTT.

The V and J genes are TRBV5-1 and TRBJ2-7; 11 bases align to TRBD2. V lost 5 bases to trimming and J lost 4 bases; unmatched junction nucleotides: 5. Germline CDR1 reads SGHRS; CDR2 reads YFSETQ. The CDR3 contains 14 residues. In DNA, the CDR3 is TGCGCCAGCAGTCCGACTAGCGGGAAATACGAGCAGTACTTC. The encoded protein is CASSPTSGKYEQYF. The full variable domain, with the rest looked up from reference TRBV5-1 and TRBJ2-7, is KAGVTQTPRYLIKTRGQQVTLSCSPISGHRSVSWYQQTPGQGLQFLFEYFSETQRNKGNFPGRFSGRQFSNSRSEMNVSTLELGDSALYLCASSPTSGKYEQYFGPGTRLTVT.

The V gene is TRBV6-5, the J gene TRBJ1-2, with 8 bases identical to TRBD1. CDR3 length: 12 amino acids. Trimming took 7 bases from V and 7 from J; bases not matched to a gene: 5. Germline values: CDR1 MNHEY, CDR2 SVGAGI. In DNA form, the CDR3 reads TGTGCCAGCACCAGACAGGGGCTTGGCTACACCTTC. Its protein is CASTRQGLGYTF.

The V and J genes are TRBV2 and TRBJ1-1; weak D call: TRBD1 (5 bases). The V and J ends lost 5 bases and 7 bases respectively, with 20 bases between them. There are 15 residues in the CDR3. Germline V gene lookup returns CDR1 SNHLY and CDR2 FYNNEI. The chain's CDR3 is CASSPTRITGFEAFF. DNA for the CDR3: TGTGCCAGCAGTCCCACGAGGATAACAGGATTTGAAGCTTTCTTT. The entire variable domain, with the rest obtained from reference TRBV2 and TRBJ1-1, is as follows: EPEVTQTPSHQVTQMGQEVILRCVPISNHLYFYWYRQILGQKVEFLVSFYNNEISEKSEIFDDQFSVERPDGSNFTLKIRSTKLEDSAMYFCASSPTRITGFEAFFGQGTRLTVV.

This clone turned up a few times. The chain is built from TRBV5-6 and TRBJ2-5, with D maybe TRBD1 (6 bases). The CDR3 has 13 amino acids. Looked up from germline, CDR1 is SGHDT and CDR2 is YYEEEE. V shed 7 bases and J shed 3 bases, with 13 bases lying between them. Here the CDR3 reads CASGVNREETQYF. DNA of the CDR3: TGTGCCAGCGGTGTGAACAGGGAAGAGACCCAGTACTTC. The variable domain in full, completed from reference TRBV5-6 and TRBJ2-5, reads DAGVTQSPTHLIKTRGQQVTLRCSPKSGHDTVSWYQQALGQGPQFIFQYYEEEERQRGNFPDRFSGHQFPNYSSELNVNALLLGDSALYLCASGVNREETQYFGPGTRLLVL.

This clone was observed once. The chain carries TRBV6-2 or TRBV6-3 and TRBJ2-7; 7 positions agree with TRBD1. Germline-derived CDR1 and CDR2 are MNHEY and SVGEGT. V lost 1 base, J lost 2 bases, and 2 bases stayed unmatched. The CDR3 is made up of 14 amino acids. CDR3 sequence: CASSYFQGAYEQYF. CDR3 bases: TGTGCCAGCAGTTACTTTCAGGGGGCCTACGAGCAGTACTTC.

The chain is built from TRBV5-1 and TRBJ2-5, with 7 bases fitting TRBD2. There are 17 residues in the CDR3. Germline V gives CDR1 SGHRS, CDR2 YFSETQ. V gave up 0 bases and J gave up 1 base; unmatched junction bases: 9. The CDR3 loop is CASSLGWTRVRQETQYF. The CDR3 DNA follows: TGCGCCAGCAGCTTGGGATGGACTAGGGTGCGCCAAGAGACCCAGTACTTC.

The chain is built from TRBV5-1 and TRBJ1-1, with 9 bases aligning to TRBD1. The CDR3 is made up of 15 amino acids. Germline-derived CDR1 and CDR2 are SGHRS and YFSETQ. Losses at the gene ends were 4 bases for V and 3 bases for J; bases not matched to a gene: 7. CDR3 DNA: TGCGCCAGCAGCCCAGATCGGACAGGGGACACTGAAGCTTTCTTT. Its translation: CASSPDRTGDTEAFF.

This chain joins TRBV4-1 and TRBJ2-1; D is undetermined. Germline CDR1 reads MGHRA; CDR2 reads YSYEKL. The CDR3 is 16 residues long. V was cut by 2 bases and J by 1 base, with 12 bases left in between. CDR3 in DNA: TGCGCCAGCAGCCAAAGGCGTTGGAGTTCCTACAATGAGCAGTTCTTC. It translates to CASSQRRWSSYNEQFF.

The chain uses TRBV5-1 and TRBJ1-1, with D possibly TRBD1 on 5 matching bases. Germline CDR1 and CDR2: SGHRS and YFSETQ. The CDR3 is 15 amino acids. The V gene lost 0 bases and the J gene lost 5 bases, with 14 bases spanning the gap. CDR3 bases: TGCGCCAGCAGCTTGGAGGGACTGAGAAGGACTGAAGCTTTCTTT. Translation: CASSLEGLRRTEAFF.

The chain carries TRBV9 and TRBJ2-2; TRBD1 aligns across 9 bases. This CDR3 contains 15 residues. J was trimmed by 4 bases and V by 1 base; bases with no gene match: 2. Germline assignment: CDR1 SGDLS and CDR2 YYNGEE. This CDR3 is CASSVTQGATGELFF. CDR3 nucleotides: TGTGCCAGCAGCGTAACACAGGGGGCCACCGGGGAGCTGTTTTTT.

The gene calls are TRBV4-1 and TRBJ1-6; D is possibly TRBD1 (5 bases). The germline V gene has CDR1 MGHRA and CDR2 YSYEKL. There are 15 residues in the CDR3. V shed 1 base and J shed 8 bases, with 12 bases lying between them. The CDR3 loop is CASSQGGRDYSPLHF. The CDR3 DNA sequence: TGCGCCAGCAGCCAAGGGGGGAGGGATTATTCACCCCTCCACTTT.

This sequence joins TRBV5-1 and TRBJ2-2; D gene ambiguous. The CDR3 loop spans 15 amino acids. Germline values: CDR1 SGHRS, CDR2 YFSETQ. Trimming left V 0 bases short and J 7 bases short, with 13 bases between. CDR3 sequence reads: CASSLEPSGGGELFF. The CDR3 region has the DNA TGCGCCAGCAGCTTGGAACCCTCCGGCGGCGGGGAGCTGTTTTTT.

The V and J genes are TRBV24-1 and TRBJ2-3; 7 bases are a match to TRBD1. The CDR3 consists of 17 residues. Trimming removed 6 bases from V and 0 bases from J; junction bases left unmatched: 11. From germline, CDR1 is KGHDR and CDR2 SFDVKD. For the CDR3, the DNA is TGTGCCACCAGTCCAGGGGGAATAACTAGTAGCACAGATACGCAGTATTTT. This codes for CATSPGGITSSTDTQYF.

The gene calls are TRBV7-9 and TRBJ2-3; D might be TRBD1 (6 bases). This CDR3 has 15 residues. V was trimmed by 5 bases and J by 2 bases, leaving 14 bases between them. Per the germline V gene, CDR1 is SEHNR and CDR2 is FQNEAQ (reference sequence). CDR3 sequence: CASSEGQEYTDTQYF. The CDR3 bases are TGTGCCAGCAGCGAGGGACAAGAGTACACAGATACGCAGTATTTT. Together with reference TRBV7-9 and TRBJ2-3, the CDR3 gives the full variable domain: DTGVSQNPRHKITKRGQNVTFRCDPISEHNRLYWYRQTLGQGPEFLTYFQNEAQLEKSRLLSDRFSAERPKGSFSTLEIQRTEQGDSAMYLCASSEGQEYTDTQYFGPGTRLTVL.

The CDR3 DNA is TGCAGCGCCTCCGGACAGGGGACAACTAATGAAAAACTGTTTTTT. It encodes CSASGQGTTNEKLFF. This chain links TRBV29-1 with TRBJ1-4; 9 nucleotides align to TRBD1. In germline, CDR1 is SQVTM, CDR2 ANQGSEA. The CDR3 sequence is 15 residues long. J lost 0 bases, V lost 7 bases, and 6 bases had no gene match. The full variable domain, in which reference TRBV29-1 and TRBJ1-4 provide the parts outside the CDR3, is SAVISQKPSRDICQRGTSLTIQCQVDSQVTMMFWYRQQPGQSLTLIATANQGSEATYESGFVIDKFPISRPNLTFSTLTVSNMSPEDSSIYLCSASGQGTTNEKLFFGSGTQLSVL.